Given below is one TCR beta chain in context. This receptor's antigen is unknown. Nothing much larger sits one base from this clone, and base qualities are not available. Reading the germline V gene gives CDR1 SNHLY and CDR2 FYNNEI. Measured from the cysteine to the phenylalanine, the CDR3 is 10 residues long. Here the CDR3 DNA is all that survives: 30 bases in frame from base 1. A distance of 4 bases separates the germline ends of V and J, which lose 7 bases and 6 bases respectively. This sample is part of a study of CD8+ T cells in alopecia areata (dated 2018 in TCRdb). Regarding the study in general: Treated patients were enrolled in an open-label pilot trial of oral tofacitinib at 5 to 10 mg twice daily for moderate-to-severe alopecia areata. Patients received tofacitinib for 6 to 18 months and were then followed off drug for 6 months to check for delayed response and recurrence. High-throughput TCRbeta sequencing was used to examine T cell clonal expansion in alopecia areata in both the C3H/HeJ mouse model and human patients. Scalp tissue and sorted CD4+ and CD8+ peripheral blood T cells from patchy and totalis/universalis alopecia areata patients and from healthy controls were covered by human TCRbeta sequencing. Biopsies were taken from tofacitinib-treated patients at baseline and again at 4 and 24 weeks into treatment, and several of those patients also had a later scalp biopsy. Scalp clonality was compared among normal scalp (n=4), patchy alopecia areata scalp (n=8), and alopecia totalis/universalis scalp (n=8). RNA was obtained with the PAXgene miRNA kit for fixed scalp, the miRNeasy kit for PBMCs, and the RNeasy kit for mouse skin. TCRbeta CDR3 regions were amplified by immunoSEQ multiplex PCR with 35 Vbeta forward and 13 Jbeta reverse primers.

The paper's findings and limits, for the study overall: Compared with normal scalp, lesional scalp had higher clonality and more expanded CD8+ clones, particularly in alopecia totalis/universalis, a pattern that suggests antigenic drive. Scalp TCR repertoire analysis is complicated because resident alphabeta T cells in normal human skin are also sequenced, whereas mouse skin is dominated by gammadelta T cells. Shared TCR sequences between patients were less evident than in mice, which may be partly attributable to HLA diversity in the patient population.

Library preparation was by the immunoSEQ multiplex PCR assay. RNA was extracted from all samples and reverse transcribed into cDNA as template for TCR sequencing. First-strand cDNA was synthesized with SuperScript III using a 2:1 mix of oligo-dT and random hexamers. A synthetic immune receptor repertoire was used to gauge amplification bias, and whatever bias remained was removed computationally. In the original analysis: Raw reads were preprocessed to remove errors, and CDR3 was defined according to IMGT conventions as the region from the conserved cysteine to phenylalanine. To get clonality, Shannon entropy was normalized by log2 of the number of productive unique TCRs and the result was subtracted from 1. Whether each scalp clone was CD4 or CD8 was inferred by checking scalp TCRbeta sequences against the CD4 and CD8 repertoires from sorted blood. TCRdb's version of the immuneACCESS table is confined to in-frame rearrangements and falls short of the full clone set. An unresolved V gene accounts for under half of the shortfall where checked; the remainder is of unknown origin. V and J calls and clone size come straight from that table; D and trimming were deduced from the DNA. A total of 140,000 or so clones appear in this sample, around 49% of them only once. 0.95% to 1% of the sample is in the top ten clones.

The time point label on this specimen signifies: baseline before oral tofacitinib. Peripheral blood and lesional scalp punch biopsies were obtained from patients with alopecia areata. PBMCs were isolated by density centrifugation and stained for CD3, CD4 and CD8, after which CD4+ and CD8+ T cells were sorted on a FACSAria. The chain was built from TRBV2 and TRBJ2-1, with the D gene uncertain. Sequenced material: CD4+ T cells sorted from blood, taken at week 0. The sequence was collected from a human donor with alopecia areata. The CDR3 amino acid sequence is: CASTSNEQFF. The base sequence is TGTGCCAGCACCTCCAATGAGCAGTTCTTC.